This T cell receptor (beta chain) came from a study of glioma-infiltrating T cells after dendritic cell vaccination. Looking at the study overall: Treatment, given 2003 to 2012, was autologous tumor lysate-pulsed dendritic cell vaccination.

No glioblastoma patient carried an isocitrate dehydrogenase mutation. The count of this clone is one. Clones were read by immunoSEQ multiplex PCR, and TCRdb kept only the in-frame ones, dropping some. This table has just under 85,000 clones, 80% to 90% appearing once. The receptor's source is a human donor with glioblastoma. The sample here was blood, taken before dendritic cell vaccination.

This chain's CDR3 is CAIRGQGASNEQFF. DNA of the CDR3: TGTGCCATCAGGGGACAGGGGGCCTCTAATGAGCAGTTCTTC. V usage is TRBV10-3 and J usage is TRBJ2-1, with 12 bases that match TRBD1. The V gene end was trimmed by 6 bases and the J gene end by 7 bases; junction bases not matched to a gene: 4. The CDR3 extends over 14 amino acids. Germline assignment: CDR1 ENHRY and CDR2 SYGVKD.